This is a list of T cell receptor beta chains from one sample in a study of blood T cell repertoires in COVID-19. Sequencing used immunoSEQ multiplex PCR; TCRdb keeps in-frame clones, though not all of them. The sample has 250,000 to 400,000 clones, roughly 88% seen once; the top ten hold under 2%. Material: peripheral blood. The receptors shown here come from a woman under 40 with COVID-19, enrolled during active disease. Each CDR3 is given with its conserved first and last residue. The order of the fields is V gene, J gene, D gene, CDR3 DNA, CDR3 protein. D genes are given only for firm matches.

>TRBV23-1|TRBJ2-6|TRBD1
TGCGCCAGCAGTCCCTACCGGACAGGGGGGGCCAACGTCCTGACTTTC
CASSPYRTGGANVLTF
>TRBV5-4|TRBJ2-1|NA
TGTGCCAGCAGCACCGGGTCTGGGAGCCACAATGAGCAGTTCTTC
CASSTGSGSHNEQFF
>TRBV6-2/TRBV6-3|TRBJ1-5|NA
TGTGCCAGCAGCCGCCTCGGGGGAAATCAGCCCCAGCATTTT
CASSRLGGNQPQHF
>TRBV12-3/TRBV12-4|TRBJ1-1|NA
TGTGCCAGCAGTTTGACAGGTGACACTGAAGCTTTCTTT
CASSLTGDTEAFF
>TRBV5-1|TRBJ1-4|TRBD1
TGCGCCAGCAGCTTGGATGGGACAGGGAATAATGAAAAACTGTTTTTT
CASSLDGTGNNEKLFF
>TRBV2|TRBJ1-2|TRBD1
TGTGCCAGCAGTGAAACAGGGGGCAGTTATAACTATGGCTACACCTTC
CASSETGGSYNYGYTF
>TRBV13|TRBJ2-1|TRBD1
TGTGCCAGCAGGGCACAGGGGGCAGGGAATGAGCAGTTCTTC
CASRAQGAGNEQFF
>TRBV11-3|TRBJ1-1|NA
TGTGCCAGCAGCTTAGACCCTACAGGGTTTGCTTTCTTT
CASSLDPTGFAFF
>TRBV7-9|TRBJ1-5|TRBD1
TGTGCCAGCAGCCCCGGGACAGGGGTAAGGGGCAATCAGCCCCAGCATTTT
CASSPGTGVRGNQPQHF
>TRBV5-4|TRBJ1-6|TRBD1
TGTGCCAGCAGCCCCCGTACGGACAGGGACACCTATAATTCACCCCTCCACTTT
CASSPRTDRDTYNSPLHF
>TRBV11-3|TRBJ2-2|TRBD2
TGTGCCAGCAACCATCGTAGCGGGGACCTCACCGGGGAGCTGTTTTTT
CASNHRSGDLTGELFF
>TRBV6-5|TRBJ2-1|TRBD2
TGTGCCAGCAGGCAGACTAGCGGGGGGCCTTGGGAGCAGTTCTTC
CASRQTSGGPWEQFF
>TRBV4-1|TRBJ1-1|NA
TGCGCCAGCAGCCAGGCAGTTTGGACTGAAGCTTTCTTT
CASSQAVWTEAFF
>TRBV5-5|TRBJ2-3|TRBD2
TGTGCCAGCAGCCGTCGTTTTGCGGGGGGCACAGATACGCAGTATTTT
CASSRRFAGGTDTQYF